These 28 T cell receptor beta chains originate from one sample sequenced in a study of T cell responses to AZD1222 COVID-19 vaccine. Method: immunoSEQ multiplex PCR; TCRdb's copy keeps in-frame clones and lacks some. The table shows about 180,000 clones, with about 90% occurring only once. Sequences were derived from peripheral blood, sampled on day 0 of AZD1222 vaccination. All receptors come from an adult in good health.

The chain combines TRBV24-1 with TRBJ2-7; 8 bases map to TRBD1. Trimming at V came to 5 bases and at J to 1 base, leaving 9 bases not matched to a gene. In germline, CDR1 is KGHDR, CDR2 SFDVKD. The CDR3 sequence is 16 residues long. In nucleotides, the CDR3 is TGTGCCACCAGTGTTTTCCAGGGGGCAGTGTCCTACGAGCAGTACTTC. It is translated as CATSVFQGAVSYEQYF.

Notes on this clone: Germline and junction disagree at one end, which may indicate a read error. V and J are TRBV20-1 and TRBJ2-3; 7 nucleotides line up with TRBD1. This CDR3 has 11 amino acids. The germline gives CDR1 DFQATT, CDR2 SNEGSKA (reference sequence). The CDR3 DNA follows: TGCAGTGCGCTCCGGGACAGAAAAAGACATTTT. Its protein product is CSALRDRKRHF.

This sequence joins TRBV18 and TRBJ1-5; D may be TRBD1 (5 bases). CDR1 and CDR2 (germline): KGHSH, LQKENI. V gave up 6 bases and J gave up 0 bases, with 15 bases separating them. This CDR3 is built from 16 residues. For the CDR3, the DNA is TGTGCCAGCTCGGAGAGGGGAGCGCCTAGCAATCAGCCCCAGCATTTT. Translation: CASSERGAPSNQPQHF.

V usage is TRBV28 and J usage is TRBJ1-6; 9 bases line up with TRBD1. The germline gives CDR1 MDHEN, CDR2 SYDVKM. CDR3 length equals 16 residues. The V gene end was trimmed by 3 bases and the J gene end by 3 bases; junction bases not matched to a gene: 3. The CDR3 DNA reads as TGTGCCAGCAGTTTGTCGGACAGGGGCTATAATTCACCCCTCCACTTT. It codes for CASSLSDRGYNSPLHF.

The rearrangement links TRBV28 to TRBJ2-3; 13 nucleotides match TRBD2. The CDR3 totals 16 residues. The junction had 5 bases not matched to a gene; V was cut back by 6 bases and J by 2 bases. CDR1 and CDR2 (germline): MDHEN, SYDVKM. This CDR3 reads CASSSGLAGDTDTQYF. The DNA of the CDR3 is TGTGCCAGCAGCTCCGGACTAGCGGGAGACACAGATACGCAGTATTTT.

The chain recombines TRBV11-1 with TRBJ1-1; weak D call: TRBD1 (6 bases). Germline V gene sequence: CDR1 SGHAT, CDR2 FQDESV (reference sequence). Trimming took 5 bases from V and 11 from J, leaving 18 bases between them. The CDR3 is 13 residues long. The CDR3: CASSLTSTGRAFF. In nucleotides, the CDR3 is TGTGCCAGCAGCCTTACCTCCACAGGGAGGGCTTTCTTT.

V and J are TRBV28 and TRBJ1-3; D perhaps matches TRBD1 (6 bases). V was pared by 9 bases and J by 0 bases, with 12 bases between. The length of the CDR3 is 14 residues. Per the germline V gene, CDR1 is MDHEN and CDR2 is SYDVKM. The CDR3 coding sequence is TGTGCCAGTAATACAGGGAGCTCTGGAAACACCATATATTTT. Residues: CASNTGSSGNTIYF.

The sample holds one count of this clone. The chain carries TRBV7-2 and TRBJ2-3; the match to TRBD2 covers 9 bases. V lost 2 bases to trimming and J lost 5 bases; unmatched junction nucleotides: 5. This CDR3 is built from 15 residues. Germline V gene lookup returns CDR1 SGHTA and CDR2 FQGNSA. CDR3 sequence: CASSLRGGAIDTQYF. The DNA for the CDR3 is TGTGCCAGCAGCTTACGCGGGGGGGCAATAGATACGCAGTATTTT.

The rearrangement links TRBV7-9 to TRBJ2-7; D is uncertain. CDR1 is SEHNR and CDR2 is FQNEAQ in the germline V gene (reference sequence). With 5 bases removed from V and 6 bases from J, the gap between germline ends came to 14 bases. The CDR3 is made up of 13 amino acids. CDR3 bases: TGTGCCAGCAGCCTGCGAGAGACTTCCGAGCAGTACTTC. Translating it yields CASSLRETSEQYF.

The genes are TRBV5-4 and TRBJ1-2; the D is unclear. Germline V CDR1 and CDR2: SGHNT, YYREEE (reference sequence). The CDR3 consists of 14 residues. With 0 bases removed from V and 3 bases from J, the gap between germline ends came to 9 bases. CDR3 sequence (DNA): TGTGCCAGCAGCTTGGTTCGGGCTGACTATGGCTACACCTTC. Encoded protein: CASSLVRADYGYTF.

This clone was observed once. This chain uses TRBV18 with TRBJ2-1; no clear D. Per the germline V gene, CDR1 is KGHSH and CDR2 is LQKENI. Trimming left V 0 bases short and J 4 bases short, with 7 bases between. The CDR3 runs to 14 residues. CDR3 sequence: CASSPPSGYNEQFF. As DNA, the CDR3 is TGTGCCAGCTCACCACCGTCCGGGTACAATGAGCAGTTCTTC.

This sequence joins TRBV6-1 and TRBJ1-3; 9 bases agree with TRBD1. V lost 4 bases and J lost 4; bases outside the gene matches: 8. This CDR3 is built from 16 residues. CDR1 is MNHNS and CDR2 is SASEGT in the germline V gene. CDR3 DNA: TGTGCCAGCAGTGCCCTGACAGGGGGTCGGGGAAACACCATATATTTT. This codes for CASSALTGGRGNTIYF.

The chain combines TRBV19 with TRBJ2-7, with 8 nucleotides matching TRBD2. This CDR3 has 16 residues. Germline assignment: CDR1 LNHDA and CDR2 SQIVND (reference sequence). The junction had 7 bases not matched to a gene; V was cut back by 1 base and J by 2 bases. The CDR3 reads CASSIGASGPPYEQYF. The CDR3 DNA follows: TGTGCCAGTAGTATAGGGGCTAGCGGGCCTCCCTACGAGCAGTACTTC.

The V gene is TRBV3-1 (or the pseudogene TRBV3-2), the J gene TRBJ2-5; either TRBD1 or TRBD2 may fit D (5 bases each). Germline lookup yields CDR1 LGHDT and CDR2 YNNKEL (reference sequence). Trimming took off 1 base at V and 5 bases at J, with 17 bases between the two ends. This CDR3 is 16 amino acids long. CDR3 sequence (DNA): TGTGCCAGCAGCCAAGTCAATCTAGCCGGGACGGAGACCCAGTACTTC. Translation gives CASSQVNLAGTETQYF.

V gene TRBV7-2 combines with J gene TRBJ2-2; possibly TRBD2 for D (6 bases). The germline V gene encodes CDR1 SGHTA and CDR2 FQGNSA. Trimming shortened V by 4 bases and J by 7 bases, and 25 bases separated the two germline ends. The CDR3 runs 18 residues. The CDR3 bases are TGTGCCAGCAGCTACCGTTCGGGGGACCCTGGGTATGGCGGGGAGCTGTTTTTT. It encodes CASSYRSGDPGYGGELFF.

The V and J genes are TRBV6-5 and TRBJ2-7; 9 bases match TRBD1. V dropped 5 bases and J dropped 4; count of bases not matched to a gene: 9. The CDR3 consists of 15 residues. Germline V gene data show CDR1 as MNHEY and CDR2 as SVGAGI. CDR3 sequence (DNA): TGTGCCAGCAGTACTTTGACAGGGGGTTTATACGAGCAGTACTTC. Residues: CASSTLTGGLYEQYF.

Points on this clone: Within the sample, other DNA sequences also encode this same CDR3. The genes are TRBV7-9 and TRBJ1-1; 7 bases map to TRBD1. J lost 2 bases, V lost 1 base, and 4 bases had no gene match. Germline CDR1 SEHNR, CDR2 FQNEAQ (reference sequence). The CDR3 loop spans 15 amino acids. The CDR3 loop reads CASSLGGTANTEAFF. CDR3 DNA: TGTGCCAGCAGCTTAGGCGGGACAGCTAACACTGAAGCTTTCTTT.

This clone is a singleton in its sample. The chain has TRBV29-1 and TRBJ2-7, with 7 bases matching TRBD1. Trimming cost V 0 bases and J 5 bases; bases outside gene matches: 10. This CDR3 has 15 amino acids. Germline V gives CDR1 SQVTM, CDR2 ANQGSEA. CDR3 sequence reads: CSVEDPVTGLNEQYF. The DNA of the CDR3 is TGCAGCGTTGAAGATCCAGTGACAGGGCTAAACGAGCAGTACTTC.

This clone was observed once. The chain uses TRBV5-1 and TRBJ2-2, with no clear D. V was clipped by 1 base and J by 0 bases, with 7 bases between them. Germline V gene sequence: CDR1 SGHRS, CDR2 YFSETQ. The CDR3 contains 15 residues. As DNA, the CDR3 is TGCGCCAGCAGCTTGAGTCAGACGAACACCGGGGAGCTGTTTTTT. It encodes CASSLSQTNTGELFF. The variable domain in full, with the rest retrieved from reference TRBV5-1 and TRBJ2-2, is KAGVTQTPRYLIKTRGQQVTLSCSPISGHRSVSWYQQTPGQGLQFLFEYFSETQRNKGNFPGRFSGRQFSNSRSEMNVSTLELGDSALYLCASSLSQTNTGELFFGEGSRLTVL.

The J gene is TRBJ2-5, the V gene TRBV29-1; 9 bases align to TRBD2. The germline CDR1 and CDR2 sequences are SQVTM and ANQGSEA. The CDR3 totals 13 residues. The ends lost 6 bases at V and 4 bases at J; junction bases unmatched: 6. The CDR3 sequence: CSVRREGLETQYF. The CDR3 DNA sequence: TGCAGCGTGAGGCGGGAGGGCCTAGAGACCCAGTACTTC. The whole variable domain, filled in from reference TRBV29-1 and TRBJ2-5, reads SAVISQKPSRDICQRGTSLTIQCQVDSQVTMMFWYRQQPGQSLTLIATANQGSEATYESGFVIDKFPISRPNLTFSTLTVSNMSPEDSSIYLCSVRREGLETQYFGPGTRLLVL.

The chain combines TRBV5-8 with TRBJ2-3; tentative D call: TRBD1 (5 bases). The V and J ends lost 0 bases and 0 bases respectively, with 5 bases between them. The V gene's germline CDR1 is SGHTS and CDR2 YDEGEE. The CDR3 consists of 14 residues. CDR3 loop: CASSLDRSTDTQYF. In DNA, the CDR3 is TGTGCCAGCAGCTTGGACAGGAGCACAGATACGCAGTATTTT.

J is TRBJ2-7 and V is TRBV5-1; D may be TRBD1 or TRBD2 (5 bases each). The CDR3 extends over 15 amino acids. Between the trimmed V and J ends, which lost 0 bases and 6 bases, there was a span of 16 bases. In germline, CDR1 is SGHRS, CDR2 YFSETQ. The CDR3 DNA reads as TGCGCCAGCAGCTTGGTAGGGGACGGACCCATCGAGCAGTACTTC. Its translation is CASSLVGDGPIEQYF.

The rearrangement uses TRBV5-1 and TRBJ1-3; no firm D call. V was trimmed by 2 bases and J by 0 bases, leaving 9 bases between them. Germline V gene sequence: CDR1 SGHRS, CDR2 YFSETQ. The CDR3 covers 15 residues. CDR3 bases: TGCGCCAGCAGCTTACCACAGAACTCTGGAAACACCATATATTTT. Translation gives CASSLPQNSGNTIYF.

The chain carries TRBV2 and TRBJ2-7, with TRBD1 matching over 11 bases. The germline V gene has CDR1 SNHLY and CDR2 FYNNEI. The V segment lost 6 bases and the J segment 5 bases; nucleotides outside the gene matches: 9. The CDR3 totals 15 residues. CDR3 loop: CASSGSDRGLDEQYF. CDR3 sequence (DNA): TGTGCCAGCAGCGGCTCGGACAGGGGGCTCGACGAGCAGTACTTC. Looking up the rest from reference TRBV2 and TRBJ2-7 gives the full variable domain: EPEVTQTPSHQVTQMGQEVILRCVPISNHLYFYWYRQILGQKVEFLVSFYNNEISEKSEIFDDQFSVERPDGSNFTLKIRSTKLEDSAMYFCASSGSDRGLDEQYFGPGTRLTVT.

The chain joins TRBV5-4 to TRBJ1-1, with D maybe TRBD1 (6 bases). The CDR3 runs 15 residues. V gave up 0 bases and J gave up 3 bases, with 12 bases separating them. The germline gives CDR1 SGHNT, CDR2 YYREEE (reference sequence). DNA for the CDR3: TGTGCCAGCAGCTTGGCAGGGGCCCGGGACACTGAAGCTTTCTTT. Its protein product is CASSLAGARDTEAFF.

The chain combines TRBV28 with TRBJ1-6, with D uncertain. Germline-derived CDR1 and CDR2 are MDHEN and SYDVKM. Trimming removed 5 bases at V and 5 bases at J, with 7 bases between. The length of the CDR3 is 13 residues. The CDR3 DNA is TGTGCCAGCAGTCCGGCCAATAATTCACCCCTCCACTTT. Translated: CASSPANNSPLHF. The full variable domain, rest sourced from reference TRBV28 and TRBJ1-6, is DVKVTQSSRYLVKRTGEKVFLECVQDMDHENMFWYRQDPGLGLRLIYFSYDVKMKEKGDIPEGYSVSREKKERFSLILESASTNQTSMYLCASSPANNSPLHFGNGTRLTVT.

V is TRBV5-4 and J is TRBJ2-5; 11 bases agree with TRBD2. Germline V lookup: CDR1 SGHNT, CDR2 YYREEE (reference sequence). Trimming at V came to 4 bases and at J to 0 bases, leaving 2 bases not matched to a gene. The length of the CDR3 is 15 residues. CDR3 sequence: CASSPGLADQETQYF. In DNA, the CDR3 is TGTGCCAGCAGCCCGGGACTAGCGGACCAAGAGACCCAGTACTTC.

The V gene is TRBV7-2, the J gene TRBJ2-7, with TRBD2 identical over 7 bases. After removal of 1 base from V and 5 bases from J, the junction contained 5 bases not matched to a gene. The CDR3 extends over 14 amino acids. CDR1 SGHTA and CDR2 FQGNSA come from the germline V gene. DNA for the CDR3: TGTGCCAGCAGCTTAGGTGGGGGGGGTAACGAGCAGTACTTC. Its protein product is CASSLGGGGNEQYF.